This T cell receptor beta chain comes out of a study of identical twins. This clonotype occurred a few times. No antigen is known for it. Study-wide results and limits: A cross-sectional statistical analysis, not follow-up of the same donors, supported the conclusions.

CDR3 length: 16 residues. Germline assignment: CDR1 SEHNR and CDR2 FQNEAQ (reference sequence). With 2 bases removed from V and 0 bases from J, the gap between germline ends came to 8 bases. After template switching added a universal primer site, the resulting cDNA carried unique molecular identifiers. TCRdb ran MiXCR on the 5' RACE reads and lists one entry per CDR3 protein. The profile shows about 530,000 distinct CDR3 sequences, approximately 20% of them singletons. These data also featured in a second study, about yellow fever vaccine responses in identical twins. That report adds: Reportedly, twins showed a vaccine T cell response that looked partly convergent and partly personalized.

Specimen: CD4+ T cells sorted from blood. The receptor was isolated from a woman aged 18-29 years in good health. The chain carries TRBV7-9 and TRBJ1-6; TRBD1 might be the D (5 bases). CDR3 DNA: TGTGCCAGCAGCTTAACGGGGGGCTCCTATAATTCACCCCTCCACTTT. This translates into CASSLTGGSYNSPLHF.